One sample yielded the 6 T cell receptor beta chains listed below, sequenced in a study of blood T cell repertoires in COVID-19. Repertoires were generated with immunoSEQ multiplex PCR, while TCRdb's copy carries only in-frame clones and drops some. The table includes around 160,000 clones, approximately 78% detected once. The source material was peripheral blood. Every receptor here comes from a human donor in a cohort sampled during active COVID-19.

The rearrangement joins TRBV11-3 to TRBJ2-2, with 7 positions matching TRBD2. The J segment lost 3 bases and the V segment lost 5 bases, leaving 6 bases of the junction unmatched. The CDR3 loop spans 15 amino acids. CDR1 is SGHNT, CDR2 YENEEA, per germline. CDR3 amino acids: CASSRTSAYTGELFF. Written as DNA, the CDR3 is TGTGCCAGCAGCAGAACTAGCGCCTACACCGGGGAGCTGTTTTTT.

The chain links TRBV19 to TRBJ1-1, with 12 bases lining up with TRBD1. The CDR3 length is 15 residues. The ends lost 6 bases at V and 7 bases at J; junction bases unmatched: 9. CDR1 LNHDA and CDR2 SQIVND come from the germline V gene (reference sequence). The CDR3 bases are TGTGCCAGTAGCCTCATGGGACAGGGGGCAGGTGAAGCTTTCTTT. This gives the protein CASSLMGQGAGEAFF. The whole variable domain, remainder taken from reference TRBV19 and TRBJ1-1, is DGGITQSPKYLFRKEGQNVTLSCEQNLNHDAMYWYRQDPGQGLRLIYYSQIVNDFQKGDIAEGYSVSREKKESFPLTVTSAQKNPTAFYLCASSLMGQGAGEAFFGQGTRLTVV.

The chain is built from TRBV11-3 and TRBJ2-7; tentative D call: TRBD1 (6 bases). The CDR3 covers 19 residues. From germline, CDR1 is SGHNT and CDR2 YENEEA. Trimming left V 7 bases short and J 0 bases short, with 28 bases between. The CDR3 DNA reads as TGTGCCAGCAACCCCATCCCTAGGACAGAGTCAAATCACTCCTACGAGCAGTACTTC. It yields the protein CASNPIPRTESNHSYEQYF. The complete variable domain, with remaining parts taken from reference TRBV11-3 and TRBJ2-7, reads EAGVVQSPRYKIIEKKQPVAFWCNPISGHNTLYWYLQNLGQGPELLIRYENEEAVDDSQLPKDRFSAERLKGVDSTLKIQPAELGDSAVYLCASNPIPRTESNHSYEQYFGPGTRLTVT.

This chain links TRBV18 with TRBJ1-4; TRBD1 might be the D (6 bases). V dropped 0 bases and J dropped 3 bases, with 17 bases sitting between them. CDR1 is KGHSH, CDR2 LQKENI, per germline. The CDR3 totals 18 residues. CDR3 coding DNA: TGTGCCAGCTCACCACCGGTGGCAGGGGTCGTATCTAATGAAAAACTGTTTTTT. Translated, it gives CASSPPVAGVVSNEKLFF. Together with reference TRBV18 and TRBJ1-4, the CDR3 gives the full variable domain: NAGVMQNPRHLVRRRGQEARLRCSPMKGHSHVYWYRQLPEEGLKFMVYLQKENIIDESGMPKERFSAEFPKEGPSILRIQQVVRGDSAAYFCASSPPVAGVVSNEKLFFGSGTQLSVL.

This chain links TRBV19 with TRBJ1-5; 10 bases fit TRBD1. With 7 bases clipped from V and 6 bases from J, the junction kept 9 bases outside the gene matches. Looked up from germline, CDR1 is LNHDA and CDR2 is SQIVND (reference sequence). CDR3 size: 15 residues. CDR3 bases: TGTGCCAGTATCGGGACAGGGGAATGGGGTCAGCCCCAGCATTTT. This sequence encodes CASIGTGEWGQPQHF.

The chain employs TRBV3-1 (or the pseudogene TRBV3-2) and TRBJ2-1; TRBD2 is a possible D gene (5 bases). V was cut by 3 bases and J by 15 bases, with 18 bases left in between. This CDR3 has 13 residues. The germline V gene encodes CDR1 LGHDT and CDR2 YNNKEL (reference sequence). The CDR3 DNA sequence: TGTGCCAGCAGCCAGTCTCTCGAGGCGAGGGCGTTCTTC. This codes for CASSQSLEARAFF.